The clone carrying this TCR beta chain was seen a few times. These data belong to a study of patients and donors after allogeneic stem cell transplantation. A single record per CDR3 protein comes from TCRdb applying MiXCR to the RT-PCR reads. The sample has 390,000 or so distinct CDR3 sequences, approximately 16% seen once. Germline-derived CDR1 and CDR2 are SGHAT and FQDESV (reference sequence). The trim removed 5 bases at V and 6 bases at J, leaving 15 bases unmatched. The CDR3 totals 17 residues. The sequenced sample consisted of blood, either unsorted or a sorted T cell fraction (not recorded which). The TCR was taken from a human donor who was either an allogeneic HSCT recipient or a stem cell or donor lymphocyte infusion donor (not recorded which). It is not recorded whose cells these are; they may come from a transplant donor. The gene calls are TRBV11-1 and TRBJ2-2; TRBD2 agrees at 7 bases. CDR3 coding DNA: TGTGCCAGCAGCCTTCTACCGGGTGCCCGGGGGGCCGGGGAGCTGTTTTTT. Its translation: CASSLLPGARGAGELFF. Based on the CDR3 plus reference TRBV11-1 and TRBJ2-2, the full variable domain is EAEVAQSPRYKITEKSQAVAFWCDPISGHATLYWYRQILGQGPELLVQFQDESVVDDSQLPKDRFSAERLKGVDSTLKIQPAELGDSAMYLCASSLLPGARGAGELFFGEGSRLTVL.